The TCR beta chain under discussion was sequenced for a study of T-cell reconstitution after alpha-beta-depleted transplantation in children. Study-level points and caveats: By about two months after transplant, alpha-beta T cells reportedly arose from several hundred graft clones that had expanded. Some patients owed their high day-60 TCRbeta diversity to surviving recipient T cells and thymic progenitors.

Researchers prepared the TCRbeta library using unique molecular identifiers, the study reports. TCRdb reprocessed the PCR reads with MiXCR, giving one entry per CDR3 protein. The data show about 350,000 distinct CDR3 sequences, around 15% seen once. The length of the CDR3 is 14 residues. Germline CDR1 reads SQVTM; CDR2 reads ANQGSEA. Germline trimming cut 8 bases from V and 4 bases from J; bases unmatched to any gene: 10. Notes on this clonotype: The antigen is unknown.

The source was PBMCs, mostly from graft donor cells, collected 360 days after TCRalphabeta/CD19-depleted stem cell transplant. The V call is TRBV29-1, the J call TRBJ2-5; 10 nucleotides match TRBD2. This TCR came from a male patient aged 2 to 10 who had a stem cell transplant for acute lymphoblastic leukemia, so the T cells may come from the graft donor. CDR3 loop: CSTPGLATGETQYF. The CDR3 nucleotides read TGCAGCACCCCGGGACTAGCGACAGGAGAGACCCAGTACTTC.